This T cell receptor (beta chain) is drawn from a study of T cell responses to AZD1222 COVID-19 vaccine. Study-level points and caveats: The number of AZD1222 recipients seropositive at baseline was only five to seven. Elevations in Spike-specific TCR breadth and depth followed administration of two AZD1222 doses. Donors in the cohort were predominantly white British and more often female, and clonal diversity was possibly underestimated.

This CDR3 region has 13 residues. Germline V gene data show CDR1 as LGHDT and CDR2 as YNNKEL (reference sequence). TCRdb keeps only in-frame clones here, not all; method: immunoSEQ multiplex PCR. This table has 20,000 to 25,000 clones, around 86% appearing once. To note about this clone: What it binds is not known. One end of the junction fails to match germline, which may point to a read error.

The chain uses TRBV3-1 (or the pseudogene TRBV3-2) and TRBJ1-1; no reliable D call. Material: peripheral blood, obtained 28 days after the second AZD1222 dose. The clonotype originates from an adult who received the AZD1222 COVID-19 vaccine. CDR3 residues: CTSSQSFPSEAFF. CDR3 nucleotide sequence: TGTACCAGCAGCCAATCTTTTCCCTCTGAAGCTTTCTTT.